Listed below are T cell receptor beta chains from one sample, sequenced in a study of T cells in Graves' hyperthyroidism and ophthalmopathy. Each CDR3 protein gets one entry after TCRdb re-called the multiplex PCR reads with MiXCR. The table shows 650,000 to 850,000 distinct CDR3 sequences, with roughly 20% occurring only once. The source material was blood. The receptors come from a woman aged 50 to 60 with Graves' hyperthyroidism that later progressed to Graves' ophthalmopathy. CDR3s include the opening cysteine and the closing phenylalanine or tryptophan. D genes are given only for firm matches. Some rows mark clone size as missing; the rest say once, few, many or name a class of expanded clone.

TRBJ1-2,NA,TRBV19,NA,CASSLGALSGYTF,TGTGCCAGTAGCCTCGGGGCTTTGAGTGGCTACACCTTC
TRBJ2-5,NA,TRBV6-1,few,CASSAGQDDKETQYF,TGTGCCAGCAGTGCTGGGCAGGACGATAAAGAGACCCAGTACTTC
TRBJ1-3,NA,TRBV12-3/TRBV12-4,many,CASSGRRGDTIYF,TGTGCCAGCAGTGGACGCCGCGGTGACACCATATATTTT
TRBJ1-4,NA,TRBV19,few,CASRMWGWVDEKLFF,TGTGCCAGTCGAATGTGGGGGTGGGTGGATGAAAAACTGTTTTTT
TRBJ2-3,NA,TRBV12-3/TRBV12-4,NA,CASSLGGSDTDTQYF,TGTGCCAGCAGTTTAGGAGGATCCGACACAGATACGCAGTATTTT
TRBJ1-1,NA,TRBV14,NA,CASSQDQSLIEAFF,TGTGCCAGCAGCCAAGATCAGAGTCTAATTGAAGCTTTCTTT
TRBJ1-1,NA,TRBV7-9,NA,CASSFSAGRVSGGTEAFF,TGTGCCAGCAGCTTTTCGGCAGGGCGCGTCAGTGGGGGCACTGAAGCTTTCTTT
TRBJ1-1,TRBD1,TRBV5-1,few,CASSLQGVRYTEAFF,TGCGCCAGCAGCCTTCAGGGGGTTCGGTACACTGAAGCTTTCTTT
TRBJ2-7,NA,TRBV29-1,many,CSVGRDSYEQYF,TGCAGCGTCGGCCGGGACTCCTACGAGCAGTACTTC
TRBJ1-4,NA,TRBV2,NA,CATHSSHTNEKLFF,TGTGCCACCCATAGCAGTCACACTAATGAAAAACTGTTTTTT
TRBJ1-2,TRBD1,TRBV4-2,NA,CASSQAGQGAYGYTF,TGTGCCAGCAGCCAAGCAGGACAGGGGGCCTATGGCTACACCTTC
TRBJ2-1,TRBD1,TRBV2,many,CASSEAGQSLGEQFF,TGTGCCAGCAGTGAAGCGGGACAGTCTCTCGGTGAGCAGTTCTTC
TRBJ2-5,NA,TRBV19,NA,CASSIMDSPSRTQYF,TGTGCCAGTAGTATTATGGACAGCCCTTCGAGGACCCAGTACTTC
TRBJ2-1,NA,TRBV7-2,once,CASSLVGGAAGEQFF,TGTGCCAGCAGCTTGGTGGGGGGGGCCGCCGGTGAGCAGTTCTTC